This is a list of T cell receptor beta chains from one sample in a study of shared clonotypes between healthy human individuals. Repertoires were generated with immunoSEQ multiplex PCR, while TCRdb's copy carries only in-frame clones and drops some. This sample yields some 2.3 million clones, of which approximately 93% are seen a single time; 0.39% belongs to the top ten. Source material: naive CD4+ T cells from PBMCs. These receptors all come from a man aged 18 to 29 in good health. Some clones in this sample may be carry-over from other donors' samples. Each CDR3 is given with its conserved first and last residue. A D gene is named only where the DNA matches it firmly. The size of a clone is reported for some rows only, either as once, few or many, or as a class for expanded clones.

>TRBV5-1|NA|TRBJ2-3|NA
CASSFFGTDTQYF
TGCGCCAGCAGCTTTTTTGGGACAGATACGCAGTATTTT
>TRBV2|NA|TRBJ2-7|NA
CASSEDGGWGYEQYF
TGTGCCAGCAGTGAGGACGGCGGATGGGGTTACGAGCAGTACTTC
>TRBV7-9|NA|TRBJ2-2|NA
CASQTGELFF
TGTGCCAGCCAGACCGGGGAGCTGTTTTTT
>TRBV5-1|NA|TRBJ1-1|TRBD1
CASSLSIGQVYEAFF
TGCGCCAGCAGCTTATCAATAGGACAGGTCTATGAAGCTTTCTTT
>TRBV28|once|TRBJ1-4|TRBD1
CASSPRGRATNEKLFF
TGTGCCAGCAGTCCCAGGGGGCGAGCAACTAATGAAAAACTGTTTTTT
>TRBV6-5|NA|TRBJ1-3|NA
CASSYSSKSSGNTIYF
TGTGCCAGCAGTTACTCCAGCAAGAGCTCTGGAAACACCATATATTTT
>TRBV5-1|few|TRBJ1-1|TRBD1
CASSLAGGITEAFF
TGCGCCAGCAGCTTGGCAGGGGGTATCACTGAAGCTTTCTTT
>TRBV6-1|NA|TRBJ2-1|NA
CAIRWRDPYNEQFF
TGTGCCATCCGTTGGAGGGACCCCTACAATGAGCAGTTCTTC
>TRBV10-3|NA|TRBJ2-4|NA
CAISWGPAKNIQYF
TGTGCCATCAGTTGGGGCCCAGCCAAAAACATTCAGTACTTC
>TRBV19|NA|TRBJ2-7|TRBD1
CASSIAGTGDYEQYF
TGTGCCAGTAGTATTGCCGGGACAGGGGACTACGAGCAGTACTTC
>TRBV10-3|NA|TRBJ1-1|NA
CATQGIQGPVNTEAFF
TGTGCCACGCAGGGTATACAGGGCCCCGTGAACACTGAAGCTTTCTTT
>TRBV6-5|NA|TRBJ2-7|TRBD2
CASSPQRESEQYF
TGTGCCAGCAGCCCTCAGCGGGAGTCCGAGCAGTACTTC
>TRBV27|NA|TRBJ2-3|NA
CASSDRDMDTQYF
TGTGCCAGCAGTGACAGAGATATGGATACGCAGTATTTT
>TRBV10-3|once|TRBJ2-1|TRBD2
CAISGLLADSYNEQFF
TGTGCCATCAGTGGACTCCTAGCGGACTCCTACAATGAGCAGTTCTTC
>TRBV7-9|NA|TRBJ2-5|NA
CASSQEGRMQETQYF
TGTGCCAGCAGCCAGGAGGGAAGGATGCAAGAGACCCAGTACTTC
>TRBV7-3|NA|TRBJ2-3|NA
CASSLGIGSDTQYF
TGTGCCAGCAGCTTGGGGATAGGGTCGGATACGCAGTATTTT
>TRBV5-1|NA|TRBJ2-3|TRBD2
CASSPVAGGPDTQYF
TGCGCCAGCAGCCCTGTAGCGGGAGGCCCAGATACGCAGTATTTT
>TRBV6-1|NA|TRBJ2-7|NA
CASSETPWEEQYF
TGTGCCAGCAGTGAAACTCCCTGGGAGGAGCAGTACTTC